The rows below give T cell receptor beta chains drawn from one sample of a study of cytomegalovirus exposure and HLA in healthy donors. Sequenced by immunoSEQ multiplex PCR; TCRdb stores in-frame clones only, minus some. Among tens of thousands of clones, approximately 63% were seen once, and the ten largest hold 6% to 6.5%. Material for sequencing was PBMCs. The receptors come from a woman in her 30s in good health and CMV-seronegative. The CDR3 runs from the conserved cysteine through the conserved F or W.

J gene: TRBJ2-3; V gene: TRBV6-6; CDR3 protein: CASSYDRAGGTDTQYF
J gene: TRBJ1-1; V gene: TRBV14; CDR3 protein: CASGWRRTEAFF
J gene: TRBJ2-3; V gene: TRBV15; CDR3 protein: CACAGTSGGGHTQYF
J gene: TRBJ2-7; V gene: TRBV7-9; CDR3 protein: CASSLFESGEQYF
J gene: TRBJ1-1; V gene: TRBV6-5; CDR3 protein: CASSYTAGMNTEAFF
J gene: TRBJ2-5; V gene: TRBV27; CDR3 protein: CASSGRGQTQETQYF
J gene: TRBJ1-1; V gene: TRBV5-1; CDR3 protein: CASRPTGGWNTEAFF
J gene: TRBJ2-4; V gene: TRBV9; CDR3 protein: CASSAGTGNIQYF
J gene: TRBJ2-2; V gene: TRBV7-2; CDR3 protein: CASGPRTQNTGELFF
J gene: TRBJ1-3; V gene: TRBV4-2; CDR3 protein: CASSQPTPGNTIYF
J gene: TRBJ2-7; V gene: TRBV2; CDR3 protein: CASNRGRSVAPHEQYF
J gene: TRBJ1-3; V gene: TRBV5-5; CDR3 protein: CASSPDWSWGNTIYF
J gene: TRBJ1-1; V gene: TRBV7-9; CDR3 protein: CASTNMNTEAFF
J gene: TRBJ2-1; V gene: TRBV18; CDR3 protein: CASSLSGLAGGSYNEQFF
J gene: TRBJ1-2; V gene: TRBV9; CDR3 protein: CASSRAGMMGYTF
J gene: TRBJ2-7; V gene: TRBV27; CDR3 protein: CASSPRPGTGPYYEQYF
J gene: TRBJ1-1; V gene: TRBV5-1; CDR3 protein: CASSHDRADTEAFF
J gene: TRBJ2-7; V gene: TRBV27; CDR3 protein: CASSLGGEQYF
J gene: TRBJ2-5; V gene: TRBV10-1; CDR3 protein: CASSAGGEGREETQYF
J gene: TRBJ2-3; V gene: TRBV5-4; CDR3 protein: CASSAGLAGARDTQYF
J gene: TRBJ1-1; V gene: TRBV18; CDR3 protein: CASSPFGTGWYTEAFF
J gene: TRBJ1-5; V gene: TRBV28; CDR3 protein: CASSPGHYSNQPQHF
J gene: TRBJ2-2; V gene: TRBV30; CDR3 protein: CAWSAVGGTGELFF
J gene: TRBJ1-1; V gene: TRBV30; CDR3 protein: CAQDRAGNTEAFF
J gene: TRBJ2-7; V gene: TRBV5-1; CDR3 protein: CASSLTGEIEQYF
J gene: TRBJ1-2; V gene: TRBV7-9; CDR3 protein: CASSRQGGYYGYTF
J gene: TRBJ1-3; V gene: TRBV18; CDR3 protein: CASSPGVSSGNTIYF
J gene: TRBJ2-2; V gene: TRBV19; CDR3 protein: CASSGQNTGELFF
J gene: TRBJ2-1; V gene: TRBV11-2; CDR3 protein: CASSLLAGGLFEQFF
J gene: TRBJ2-3; V gene: TRBV7-3; CDR3 protein: CASSLIGGVDTQYF
J gene: TRBJ1-5; V gene: TRBV2; CDR3 protein: CASSGTGNQPQHF